These 20 T cell receptor beta chains originate from one sample sequenced in a study of glioma-infiltrating T cells after dendritic cell vaccination. The table came from immunoSEQ multiplex PCR; TCRdb's copy has only in-frame clones and leaves some out. This table has roughly 83,000 clones, 85% to 90% appearing once. The specimen comprised blood, sampled before dendritic cell vaccination. These receptors all stem from a human donor with glioblastoma.

The CDR3 spells CASSVDTLYEQYF. CDR3 coding DNA: TGTGCCAGCAGCGTCGACACCCTCTACGAGCAGTACTTC. The rearrangement uses TRBV7-8 and TRBJ2-7; D is ambiguous. The CDR3 length is 13 residues. V lost 5 bases, J lost 3 bases, and 11 bases lay in between. Germline V gene data show CDR1 as SGHVS and CDR2 as FQNEAQ.

The gene calls are TRBV5-6 and TRBJ1-1; TRBD1 aligns across 10 bases. In germline, CDR1 is SGHDT, CDR2 YYEEEE. J gave up 6 bases and V 4 bases, and 12 bases lay outside the gene matches. The CDR3 loop spans 16 amino acids. The CDR3 DNA is TGTGCCAGCAGCCAAAGGAGGGGACAGGGGTCGGCTGAAGCTTTCTTT. Encoded protein: CASSQRRGQGSAEAFF.

The V gene is TRBV6-5, the J gene TRBJ1-2, with 7 bases lining up with TRBD1. The CDR3 has 14 amino acids. Per the germline V gene, CDR1 is MNHEY and CDR2 is SVGAGI. V shed 6 bases and J 4 bases; nucleotides not matched to a gene: 8. The CDR3 is CASSQSGTVYGYTF. CDR3 nucleotides: TGTGCCAGCAGCCAATCCGGGACAGTCTATGGCTACACCTTC.

This clone was picked up a small number of times. The chain links TRBV4-3 to TRBJ2-2; TRBD1 is a possible D gene (5 bases). The CDR3 is 14 amino acids. In germline, CDR1 is LGHNA, CDR2 YSLEER. V dropped 4 bases and J dropped 7 bases, with 13 bases sitting between them. The CDR3 region is CASSPQGSDGELFF. CDR3 sequence (DNA): TGCGCCAGCAGCCCCCAGGGAAGTGACGGGGAGCTGTTTTTT.

This rearrangement joins TRBV4-1 to TRBJ1-2; perhaps TRBD1 as D (6 bases). Germline CDR1 reads MGHRA; CDR2 reads YSYEKL. CDR3 length equals 13 residues. Trimming left V 4 bases short and J 2 bases short, with 8 bases between. The DNA of the CDR3 is TGCGCCAGCAGCCTAGGACAGAACTATGGCTACACCTTC. Translating it yields CASSLGQNYGYTF.

This chain links TRBV7-9 with TRBJ2-1; unclear D gene. The CDR3 contains 13 residues. CDR1 and CDR2 (germline): SEHNR, FQNEAQ (reference sequence). V was shortened by 3 bases and J by 0 bases, with 3 bases between the two germline ends. CDR3 coding DNA: TGTGCCAGCAGCTTGAGCTCCTACAATGAGCAGTTCTTC. Amino acid sequence: CASSLSSYNEQFF.

The chain has TRBV15 and TRBJ2-5, with a tentative D call TRBD1 (6 bases). Germline V gene lookup returns CDR1 LNHNV and CDR2 YYDKDF (reference sequence). The CDR3 runs 12 residues. V was pared by 1 base and J by 7 bases, with 7 bases between. The CDR3, as DNA: TGTGCCACCAGCAGAGGAGGGGGGACCCAGTACTTC. Its translation is CATSRGGGTQYF.

The gene calls are TRBV5-1 and TRBJ2-2, with a tentative D call TRBD1 (5 bases). The CDR3 runs to 15 residues. From germline, CDR1 is SGHRS and CDR2 YFSETQ. The V gene lost 6 bases and the J gene lost 0 bases, with 12 bases spanning the gap. The CDR3, as DNA: TGCGCCAGCAAGCTACAGGCCGCGAACACCGGGGAGCTGTTTTTT. Its protein product is CASKLQAANTGELFF.

The rearrangement links TRBV5-6 to TRBJ1-2, with 9 bases matching TRBD1. Unmatched junction bases numbered 6, after V lost 4 bases and J lost 2 bases. Germline V gives CDR1 SGHDT, CDR2 YYEEEE. The CDR3 contains 15 residues. CDR3 protein: CASSPGTGFNYGYTF. CDR3 DNA sequence: TGTGCCAGCAGCCCCGGGACAGGGTTCAACTATGGCTACACCTTC.

This chain uses TRBV6-5 with TRBJ2-7; weak D call: TRBD2 (5 bases). The CDR3 length is 15 residues. V was cut by 5 bases and J by 5 bases, with 19 bases left in between. CDR1 and CDR2 from the germline V gene are MNHEY and SVGAGI. The CDR3 sequence is CASSPGGGPNHEQYF. As DNA, the CDR3 is TGTGCCAGCAGTCCCGGAGGCGGCCCAAACCACGAGCAGTACTTC.

This clone was counted between two and nine times. The rearrangement joins TRBV19 to TRBJ2-7, with a weak D call TRBD1 (6 bases). Germline CDR1 LNHDA, CDR2 SQIVND (reference sequence). With 10 bases removed from V and 0 bases from J, the gap between germline ends came to 13 bases. The CDR3 sequence is 13 residues long. CDR3 region: CATSGANSYEQYF. Written as DNA, the CDR3 is TGTGCCACCTCAGGGGCCAACTCCTACGAGCAGTACTTC.

V and J are TRBV5-1 and TRBJ2-5; D perhaps matches TRBD1 (5 bases). CDR3 size: 12 residues. CDR1 is SGHRS and CDR2 is YFSETQ in the germline V gene. V was cut by 7 bases and J by 4 bases, with 11 bases left in between. The CDR3, as DNA: TGCGCCAGCTCCAGGGTTGGAGAGACCCAGTACTTC. This sequence encodes CASSRVGETQYF.

The chain combines TRBV6-5 with TRBJ2-2; D is possibly TRBD1 (6 bases). V was trimmed by 6 bases and J by 4 bases, leaving 15 bases between them. The germline V gene has CDR1 MNHEY and CDR2 SVGAGI. The CDR3 runs 15 residues. CDR3 bases: TGTGCCAGCAGCCAAACAGGGACGGCCACCGGGGAGCTGTTTTTT. Translated: CASSQTGTATGELFF.

The chain carries TRBV30 and TRBJ2-7; 8 bases match TRBD2. V lost 3 bases and J lost 7; bases outside the gene matches: 20. Germline-derived CDR1 and CDR2 are GTSNPN and SVGIG (reference sequence). The CDR3 runs to 17 residues. CDR3 nucleotide sequence: TGTGCCTGGAGCAGGGGCCGGACTAGCAGCTCAGCAGGGGAGCAGTACTTC. Translating gives CAWSRGRTSSSAGEQYF.

This chain links TRBV7-2 with TRBJ1-2; the D is unclear. V was clipped by 5 bases and J by 1 base, with 2 bases between them. Germline V gene sequence: CDR1 SGHTA, CDR2 FQGNSA. The CDR3 spans 11 residues. The CDR3 coding sequence is TGTGCCAGCAGCCGTAACTATGGCTACACCTTC. It is translated as CASSRNYGYTF.

V usage is TRBV15 and J usage is TRBJ2-1, with 8 bases matching TRBD1. Per germline, CDR1 LNHNV and CDR2 YYDKDF (reference sequence). Unmatched junction bases numbered 8, after V lost 5 bases and J lost 5 bases. The CDR3 runs to 15 residues. CDR3 nucleotide sequence: TGTGCCACCAGCCCCACAGGGGGATTAAACAATGAGCAGTTCTTC. It codes for CATSPTGGLNNEQFF.

The chain uses TRBV29-1 and TRBJ1-2; 9 nucleotides line up with TRBD1. The V gene end was trimmed by 6 bases and the J gene end by 8 bases; junction bases not matched to a gene: 10. The CDR3 has 13 residues. Germline V gene data show CDR1 as SQVTM and CDR2 as ANQGSEA. This CDR3 is CSVPKQGAEGYTF. The CDR3 DNA reads TGCAGCGTGCCGAAACAGGGGGCAGAGGGCTACACCTTC.

The chain joins TRBV6-1 to TRBJ1-3; perhaps TRBD1 as D (5 bases). The CDR3 length is 14 residues. V shed 10 bases and J shed 2 bases, with 15 bases lying between them. Germline CDR1 and CDR2: MNHNS and SASEGT. The CDR3 DNA follows: TGTGCCATAAGGGGTTGGAGCCCTGGAAACACCATATATTTT. This codes for CAIRGWSPGNTIYF.

V and J are TRBV19 and TRBJ2-1, with TRBD2 as a possible D gene (6 bases). Looked up from germline, CDR1 is LNHDA and CDR2 is SQIVND (reference sequence). The CDR3 loop spans 16 amino acids. V lost 5 bases and J lost 0, with 14 bases in between. CDR3 loop: CASSSSATSSYNEQFF. The CDR3 DNA reads as TGTGCCAGTAGTTCTAGCGCAACGAGCTCCTACAATGAGCAGTTCTTC.

V gene TRBV5-1 combines with J gene TRBJ1-2, with no clear D. This CDR3 is built from 15 residues. Trimming removed 1 base from V and 6 bases from J, with 16 bases in between. Germline V gene sequence: CDR1 SGHRS, CDR2 YFSETQ. The CDR3 is CASSLYLNSPDGYTF. Here the CDR3 DNA reads TGCGCCAGCAGCTTGTATTTAAACTCTCCGGATGGCTACACCTTC.